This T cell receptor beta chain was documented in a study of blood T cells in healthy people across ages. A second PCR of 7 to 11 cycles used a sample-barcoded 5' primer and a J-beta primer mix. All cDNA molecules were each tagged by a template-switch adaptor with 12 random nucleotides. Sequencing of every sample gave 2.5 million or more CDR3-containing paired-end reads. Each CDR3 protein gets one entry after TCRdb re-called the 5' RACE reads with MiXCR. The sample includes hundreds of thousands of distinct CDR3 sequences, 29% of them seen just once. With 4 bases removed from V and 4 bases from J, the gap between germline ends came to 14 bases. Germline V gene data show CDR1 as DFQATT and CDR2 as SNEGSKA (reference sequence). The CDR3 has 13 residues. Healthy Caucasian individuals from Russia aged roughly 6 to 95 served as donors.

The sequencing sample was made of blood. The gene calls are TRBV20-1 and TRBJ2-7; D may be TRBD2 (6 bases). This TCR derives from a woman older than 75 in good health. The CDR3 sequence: CSAIGQAGYEQYF. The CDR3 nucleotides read TGCAGTGCTATAGGGCAGGCGGGGTACGAGCAGTACTTC.